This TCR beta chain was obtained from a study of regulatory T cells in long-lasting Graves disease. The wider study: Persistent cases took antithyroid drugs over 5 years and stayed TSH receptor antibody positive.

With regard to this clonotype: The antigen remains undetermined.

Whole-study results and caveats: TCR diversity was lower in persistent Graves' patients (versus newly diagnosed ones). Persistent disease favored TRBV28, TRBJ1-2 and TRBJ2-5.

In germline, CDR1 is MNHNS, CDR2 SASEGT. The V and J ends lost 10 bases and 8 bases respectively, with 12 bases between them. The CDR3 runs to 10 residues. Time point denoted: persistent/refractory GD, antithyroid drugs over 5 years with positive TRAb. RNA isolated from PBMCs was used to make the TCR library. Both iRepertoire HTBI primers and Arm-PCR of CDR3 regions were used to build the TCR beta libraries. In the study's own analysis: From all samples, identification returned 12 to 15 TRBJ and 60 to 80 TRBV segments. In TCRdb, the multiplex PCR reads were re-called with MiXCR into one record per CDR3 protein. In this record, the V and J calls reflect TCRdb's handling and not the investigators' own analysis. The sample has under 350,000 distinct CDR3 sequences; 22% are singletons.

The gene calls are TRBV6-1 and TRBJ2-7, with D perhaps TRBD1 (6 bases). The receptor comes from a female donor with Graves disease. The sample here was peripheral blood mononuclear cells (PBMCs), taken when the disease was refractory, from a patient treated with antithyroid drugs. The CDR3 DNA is TGTGCCACGTACAGGGATCAGCAGTACTTC. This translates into CATYRDQQYF.